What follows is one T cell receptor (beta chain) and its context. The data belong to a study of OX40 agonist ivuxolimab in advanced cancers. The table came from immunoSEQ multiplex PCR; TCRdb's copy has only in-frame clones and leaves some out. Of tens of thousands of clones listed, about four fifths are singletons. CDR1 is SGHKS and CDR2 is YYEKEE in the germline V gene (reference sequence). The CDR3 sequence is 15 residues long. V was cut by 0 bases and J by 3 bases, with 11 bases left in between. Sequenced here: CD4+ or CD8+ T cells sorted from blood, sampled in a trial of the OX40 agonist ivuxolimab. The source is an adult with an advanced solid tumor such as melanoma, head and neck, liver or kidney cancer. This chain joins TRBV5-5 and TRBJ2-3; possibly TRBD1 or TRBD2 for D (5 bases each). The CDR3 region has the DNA TGTGCCAGCAGCTTGGTTCAGTGGGGGACAGATACGCAGTATTTT. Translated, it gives CASSLVQWGTDTQYF.